This TCR beta chain stems from a study of shared clonotypes between healthy human individuals. About the research overall: Aged between 18 and 49, the donors were two women and a few men.

The CDR3 loop spans 17 amino acids. Germline assignment: CDR1 WNHNN and CDR2 SYGVQD (reference sequence). Trimming left V 3 bases short and J 2 bases short, with 20 bases between. Spread over ten immunoSEQ deep assay plates, unsorted PBMC DNA underwent sequencing. Per the original data handling: Quality scores were absent from the junction-only immunoSEQ sequences, so filtering differed. Libraries were prepared by immunoSEQ multiplex PCR; TCRdb keeps only in-frame clonotypes and omits some of them. V and J calls and clone size are those listed in that table; D and trimming were worked out from the DNA. Of roughly 480,000 clones in the sample, around three quarters were seen once. Study results and limitations: The expectation was that sequencing depth would affect clonotype sharing among donors.

With regard to this clone: Antigen: not known.

The rearrangement links TRBV10-1 to TRBJ2-7; the D gene is possibly TRBD2 (6 bases). This clonotype was sampled from a woman between 35 and 50 years old in good health. Some clones in this sample may be carry-over from other donors' samples. The sample consisted of PBMCs. The CDR3 bases are TGCGCCAGCAGTGACCCTCGACTGTTGCGGGGCGCCTACGAGCAGTACTTC. Translated, it gives CASSDPRLLRGAYEQYF.